The present T cell receptor beta chain was sequenced within a study of response to subunit inactivated influenza vaccine. Study findings and constraints: Every seasonal influenza vaccination brings in few new T cells, the authors suggested.

MiXCR was run by TCRdb on the RT-PCR reads, yielding one entry per CDR3 protein. This table has about 500,000 distinct CDR3 sequences, 10% to 15% appearing once. Between the trimmed V and J ends, which lost 6 bases and 7 bases, there was a span of 19 bases. This CDR3 is 13 amino acids long. Per germline, CDR1 DFQATT and CDR2 SNEGSKA (reference sequence). This clonotype was seen repeatedly, ten times or more. The antigen is undetermined. This specimen consisted of PBMCs from blood, obtained roughly 48 days after vaccination. The clonotype was recovered from a man aged 50 to 60 who received an inactivated influenza vaccine. The chain joins TRBV20-1 to TRBJ2-7; possible D gene TRBD2, 5 bases. CDR3 nucleotide sequence: TGCAGTGCCAACCGGGAAAGTACTTTGGAGCAGTACTTC. It translates to CSANRESTLEQYF.